This T cell receptor (beta chain) is from a study of blood T cell repertoires in COVID-19. Overall study: Samples representing acute and convalescent COVID-19 were sourced from the United States, Italy and Spain. T cells, B-cell-depleted T cells, or PBMCs supplied cDNA or gDNA.

About this clone: Different DNA sequences within this sample yield the same CDR3.

The CDR3 is 12 amino acids. The V end lost 5 bases, the J end lost 4 bases, and 8 bases lay between the germline ends. Germline V lookup: CDR1 SGHTA, CDR2 FQGNSA. Source study methods: Reference gene primer amplification gave nucleated cell count estimates. Libraries were prepared by immunoSEQ multiplex PCR; TCRdb keeps only in-frame clonotypes and omits some of them. V and J calls and clone size are copied from that table; D and trimming were computed from the DNA. Of about 280,000 clones listed, about 80% are singletons. Sequenced: peripheral blood. The V gene is TRBV7-2, the J gene TRBJ1-1; no definite D call. This clonotype originated in a woman in her forties or fifties who had recovered from COVID-19. CDR3 in DNA: TGTGCCAGCAGCCCGCTCAGCACTGAAGCTTTCTTT. Translated, it gives CASSPLSTEAFF.